This T cell receptor beta chain emerged from a study of control samples from healthy donors and cancer patients. TCRdb's table, derived via immunoSEQ multiplex PCR, lists solely in-frame clones and lacks some. The sample contains under 450,000 clones, 80% to 95% of which appear only once. A single count supports this clone. Germline assignment: CDR1 SGHVS and CDR2 FQNEAQ. The length of the CDR3 is 14 residues. The V end was cut by 3 bases, the J end by 7 bases, with 12 bases between. The sequence came from a man aged 40-50 years with head and neck cancer. The chain couples TRBV7-8 to TRBJ1-4; D gene unclear. Sample: PBMCs. In DNA, the CDR3 is TGTGCCAGCAGCTTCAGGACGTATGGTGAAAAACTGTTTTTT. It translates to CASSFRTYGEKLFF.